This T cell receptor (beta chain) comes out of a study of shared clonotypes between healthy human individuals. Study context: The study enrolled a couple of women and a few men aged 18 to 49.

Between the trimmed V and J ends, which lost 0 bases and 0 bases, there was a span of 6 bases. Per germline, CDR1 SGHRS and CDR2 YFSETQ. CDR3 length: 15 amino acids. Here immunoSEQ multiplex PCR was the method, and the copy in TCRdb shows in-frame clones only, minus some. There are some 1 million clones in the sample; about 75% occur only once, and about 1.5% lies in the top ten. As to this clone: No antigen is known for it.

Study-wide results and limits: Sequencing depth was a factor that was expected to affect clonotype sharing among donors. Having only a few donors restricted how much genetic and exposure-history diversity was captured.

What was sequenced was memory CD4+ T cells sorted from blood. Subset in this sample: CD45RA-negative fraction. This clonotype originated in a man between 18 and 29 years old in good health. This chain joins TRBV5-1 and TRBJ2-2; D unresolved. The CDR3 spells CASSLAVANTGELFF. In DNA form, the CDR3 reads TGCGCCAGCAGCTTGGCCGTCGCGAACACCGGGGAGCTGTTTTTT.